This record covers a single T cell receptor beta chain. Under the authors' procedure: Estimated nucleated cell counts came from reference gene primer amplification. Libraries were prepared by immunoSEQ multiplex PCR; TCRdb keeps only in-frame clonotypes and omits some of them. The V and J calls and clone size come from that table; D and trimming were worked out from the DNA. The table shows around 68,000 clones, with more than 60% occurring only once. The sample comes from a study of blood T cell repertoires in COVID-19. The CDR3 is made up of 14 amino acids. The V gene lost 1 base and the J gene lost 4 bases, with 10 bases spanning the gap. The germline V gene has CDR1 SNHLY and CDR2 FYNNEI.

The source material was peripheral blood. The genes are TRBV2 and TRBJ1-2, with D unresolved. The receptor comes from a woman in her fifties or sixties with acute or convalescent COVID-19. CDR3 sequence reads: CASSEDKEVYGYTF. DNA for the CDR3: TGTGCCAGCAGTGAAGATAAGGAGGTCTATGGCTACACCTTC. The variable domain in full, completed from reference TRBV2 and TRBJ1-2, reads EPEVTQTPSHQVTQMGQEVILRCVPISNHLYFYWYRQILGQKVEFLVSFYNNEISEKSEIFDDQFSVERPDGSNFTLKIRSTKLEDSAMYFCASSEDKEVYGYTFGSGTRLTVV.